This is a list of T cell receptor beta chains from one sample in a study of control samples from healthy donors and cancer patients. Some clones are missing from TCRdb's copy, which holds only in-frame ones; the method was immunoSEQ multiplex PCR. The data hold about 170,000 clones, with roughly 95% observed a single time. Sequenced: blood. The receptors derive from a woman aged 60-75 years in good health. Both conserved end residues are part of each CDR3.

>TRBV19|TRBJ1-5
CASSSHPGQSSYSNQPQHF
>TRBV5-4|TRBJ2-3
CASSSAVSTDTQYF
>TRBV2|TRBJ2-1
CASVAGGRGEQFF
>TRBV18|TRBJ2-3
CASSLGLVDTDTQYF
>TRBV18|TRBJ1-1
CASSPPGQLNTEAFF
>TRBV29-1|TRBJ2-1
CSALSGGAGEQFF
>TRBV4-1|TRBJ1-4
CASSQEWAEEKLFF
>TRBV18|TRBJ2-2
CASSTDSTGELFF
>TRBV13|TRBJ2-3
CASSLGLAGGPVGTDTQYF
>TRBV9|TRBJ1-1
CASSVVAGLNTEAFF
>TRBV30|TRBJ2-5
CAWMKGSGETQYF
>TRBV6-5|TRBJ2-7
CASSYSPDINSYEQYF
>TRBV19|TRBJ2-5
CASSTLASGGAGQETQYF
>TRBV9|TRBJ2-7
CASSVGGLAGAYEQYF
>TRBV6-4|TRBJ2-3
CASSPAGQSFGSADTQYF
>TRBV7-7|TRBJ2-3
CASSPQGGASTDTQYF
>TRBV27|TRBJ1-5
CASAIGGNSNQPQHF
>TRBV5-6|TRBJ2-2
CASSLGLAGQSGELFF
>TRBV18|TRBJ1-2
CASSPGQGADNYGYTF
>TRBV10-3|TRBJ2-3
CATRLAGGDTQYF
>TRBV12-5|TRBJ1-2
CASAISANYGYTF
>TRBV27|TRBJ1-4
CASSSTGYIGKLFF
>TRBV27|TRBJ1-1
CASSLFRNTEAFF
>TRBV14|TRBJ1-1
CASSQGLVYAFF
>TRBV4-3|TRBJ1-1
CASSRDRARPTAFF
>TRBV7-8|TRBJ1-2
CASSPQTVNYGYTF
>TRBV11-3|TRBJ1-1
CASSLGAPGNTEAFF